What follows describes a single T cell receptor beta chain. The sample is drawn from a study of control samples from healthy donors and cancer patients. From germline, CDR1 is SGDLS and CDR2 YYNGEE. This CDR3 spans 14 amino acids. V was clipped by 1 base and J by 7 bases, with 12 bases between them. Sequencing used immunoSEQ multiplex PCR; TCRdb keeps in-frame clones, though not all of them. The sample contains tens of thousands of clones, around 90% of which appear only once. Material: PBMCs. The sequence came from a man aged 25-45 years with colorectal cancer. The genes are TRBV9 and TRBJ1-5, with D tentatively TRBD1 (6 bases). The CDR3 region is CASSVWGGDQPQHF. In DNA, the CDR3 is TGTGCCAGCAGCGTATGGGGGGGCGACCAGCCCCAGCATTTT.